This T cell receptor beta chain was recovered during a study of blood T cell repertoires in COVID-19. The overall study: Acute and convalescent COVID-19 samples came from the United States, Italy and Spain. PBMCs, B-cell-depleted T cells, or T cells provided the cDNA or gDNA that made up the material.

In this sample, this clone turned up a few times. This CDR3 is also generated by other DNA sequences in the sample. Trimming at V came to 3 bases and at J to 3 bases, leaving 3 bases not matched to a gene. CDR1 and CDR2 (germline): LGHNA, YNFKEQ. The CDR3 is 14 amino acids. Libraries were prepared by immunoSEQ multiplex PCR; TCRdb keeps only in-frame clonotypes and omits some of them. This sample has over 100,000 clones; around 82% occur once, and the top ten carry roughly 4%. Material: peripheral blood. The rearrangement uses TRBV4-2 and TRBJ2-5; 8 bases fit TRBD2. This receptor was taken from a human donor in a cohort sampled during active or convalescent COVID-19. The CDR3 DNA follows: TGTGCCAGCAGCCAGGGGACTAGAAAAGAGACCCAGTACTTC. This codes for CASSQGTRKETQYF.